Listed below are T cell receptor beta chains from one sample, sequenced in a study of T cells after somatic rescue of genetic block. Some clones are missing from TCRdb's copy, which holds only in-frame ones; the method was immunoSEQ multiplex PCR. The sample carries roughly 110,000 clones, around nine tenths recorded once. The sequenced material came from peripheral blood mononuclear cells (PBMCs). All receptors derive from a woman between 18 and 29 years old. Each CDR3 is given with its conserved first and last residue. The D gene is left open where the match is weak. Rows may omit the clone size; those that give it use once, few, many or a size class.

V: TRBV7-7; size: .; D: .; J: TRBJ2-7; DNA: TGTGCCGTCGGCGGGGTCGGGGCAAGCTCCTACGAGCAGTACTTC; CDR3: CAVGGVGASSYEQYF
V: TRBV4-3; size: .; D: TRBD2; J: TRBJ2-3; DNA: TGCGCCAGCAGCCGTACGGGACTAGCCTACACAGATACGCAGTATTTT; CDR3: CASSRTGLAYTDTQYF
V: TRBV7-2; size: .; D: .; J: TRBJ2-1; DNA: TGTGCCAGCAGCTTCCGACAGCTAAATGAGCAGTTCTTC; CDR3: CASSFRQLNEQFF
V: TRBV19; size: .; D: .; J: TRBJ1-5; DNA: TGTGCCAGTAGTATATTTGGGAGCAATCAGCCCCAGCATTTT; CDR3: CASSIFGSNQPQHF
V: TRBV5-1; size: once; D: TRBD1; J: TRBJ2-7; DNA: TGCGCCAGCAGCTTGGGCCGGGACAGGGTACACTACGAGCAGTACTTC; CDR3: CASSLGRDRVHYEQYF
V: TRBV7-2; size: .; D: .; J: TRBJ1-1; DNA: TGTGCCAGCAGAAGCCCCCCAAAGCTCACAAACACTGAAGCTTTCTTT; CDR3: CASRSPPKLTNTEAFF
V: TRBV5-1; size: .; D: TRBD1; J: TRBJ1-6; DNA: TGCGCCAGCAGCTTGGGGGGACAGGTTGCACCCCTCCACTTT; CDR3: CASSLGGQVAPLHF
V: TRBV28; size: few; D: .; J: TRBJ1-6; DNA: TGTGCCAGCAGCCTGACCTATAATTCACCCCTCCACTTT; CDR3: CASSLTYNSPLHF
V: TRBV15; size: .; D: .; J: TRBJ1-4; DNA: TGTGCCACCAGCACCGCTAAGTCCTTGGGTGAAAAACTGTTTTTT; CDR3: CATSTAKSLGEKLFF
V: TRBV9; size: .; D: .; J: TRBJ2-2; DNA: TGTGCCAGCCGGCGAGGGGGGCCTGAGAACACCGGGGAGCTGTTTTTT; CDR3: CASRRGGPENTGELFF
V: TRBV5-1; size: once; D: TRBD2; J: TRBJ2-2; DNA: TGCGCCAGCAGCTTACCTAGCGGCACCGGGGAGCTGTTTTTT; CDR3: CASSLPSGTGELFF
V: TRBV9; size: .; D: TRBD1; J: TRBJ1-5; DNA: TGTGCCAGCAGCCCCCAGGGGGGTTGGGGACAGCCCCAGCATTTT; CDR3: CASSPQGGWGQPQHF
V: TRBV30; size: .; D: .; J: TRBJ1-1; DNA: TGTGCCTGGAAAAACACTGAAGCTTTCTTT; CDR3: CAWKNTEAFF
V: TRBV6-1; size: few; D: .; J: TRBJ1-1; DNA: TGTGCCAGCAGTGAAGAAAGGGTTGGGGCTTTCTTT; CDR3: CASSEERVGAFF
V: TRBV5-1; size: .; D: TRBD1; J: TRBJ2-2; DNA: TGCGCCAGCAGCCCGCCGGGACAGGGGGACACCGGGGAGCTGTTTTTT; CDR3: CASSPPGQGDTGELFF
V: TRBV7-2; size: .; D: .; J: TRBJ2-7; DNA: TGTGCCAGCAGCTTAGCGCGAGGGGAGAGCTACGAGCAGTACTTC; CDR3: CASSLARGESYEQYF
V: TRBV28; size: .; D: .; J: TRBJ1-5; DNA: TGTGCCAGCAGCCGGACGGACCAAAGTCAGCCCCAGCATTTT; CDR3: CASSRTDQSQPQHF
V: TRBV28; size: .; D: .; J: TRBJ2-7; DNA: TGTGCCAGCAGTTTATCAACCTACGAGCAGTACTTC; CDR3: CASSLSTYEQYF
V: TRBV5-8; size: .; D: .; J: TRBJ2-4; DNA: TGTGCCAGCAGCTTGGGACCTCAAAACATTCAGTACTTC; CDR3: CASSLGPQNIQYF
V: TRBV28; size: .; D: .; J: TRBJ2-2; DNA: TGTGCCAGCAGTCCTCCGGGACTCAGGAACACCGGGGAGCTGTTTTTT; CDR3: CASSPPGLRNTGELFF
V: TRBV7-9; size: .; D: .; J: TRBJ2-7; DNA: TGTGCCAGCAGCTCCCTCAGGACAGCGAAAGTCTACGAGCAGTACTTC; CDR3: CASSSLRTAKVYEQYF
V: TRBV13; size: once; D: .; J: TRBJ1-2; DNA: TGTGCCAGCAGCTTAGTGTCGGGGGGCAAAGGCTACACCTTC; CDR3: CASSLVSGGKGYTF
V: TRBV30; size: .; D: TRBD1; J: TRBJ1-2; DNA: TGTGCCTGGGGAACAGGGGCTACCCTAGGCTACACCTTC; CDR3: CAWGTGATLGYTF
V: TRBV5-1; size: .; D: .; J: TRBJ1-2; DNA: TGCGCCAGCAGCTGGGAGACTAACTATGGCTACACCTTC; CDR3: CASSWETNYGYTF
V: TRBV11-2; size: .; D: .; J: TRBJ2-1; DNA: TGTGCCAGCAGCTCAGCAGGGTACAATGAGCAGTTCTTC; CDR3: CASSSAGYNEQFF
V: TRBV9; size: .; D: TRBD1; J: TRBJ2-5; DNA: TGTGCCAGCAGCGTAGCGAGGGGGCCTGAGACCCAGTACTTC; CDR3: CASSVARGPETQYF
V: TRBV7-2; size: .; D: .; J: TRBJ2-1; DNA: TGTGCCAGCAGCTTAAGTCGGGCGGGGGAGCAGTTCTTC; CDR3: CASSLSRAGEQFF
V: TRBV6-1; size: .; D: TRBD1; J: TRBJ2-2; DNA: TGTGCCAGCACCCCGACAGGGACCACCGGGGAGCTGTTTTTT; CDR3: CASTPTGTTGELFF
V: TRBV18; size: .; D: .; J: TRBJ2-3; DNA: TGTGCCAGCTCACCGGGCACAGATACGCAGTATTTT; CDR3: CASSPGTDTQYF
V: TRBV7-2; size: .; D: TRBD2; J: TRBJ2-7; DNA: TGTGCCAGCAGCTTTGGGGGGACTACCTCCTACGAGCAGTACTTC; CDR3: CASSFGGTTSYEQYF
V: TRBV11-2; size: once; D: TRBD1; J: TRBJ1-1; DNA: TGTGCCAGCAGCTTGTCGTCTGGGGGACAGGGTAGTTTGAACACTGAAGCTTTCTTT; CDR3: CASSLSSGGQGSLNTEAFF
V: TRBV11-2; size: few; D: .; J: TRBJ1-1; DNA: TGTGCCAGCAGCTCGGGGAACACTGAAGCTTTCTTT; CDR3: CASSSGNTEAFF
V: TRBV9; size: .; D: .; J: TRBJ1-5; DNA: TGTGCCAGCAGCGTAGGATGGCTTAGGGATCAGCCCCAGCATTTT; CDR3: CASSVGWLRDQPQHF
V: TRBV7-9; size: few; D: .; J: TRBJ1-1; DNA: TGTGCCAGCAGCCTACGGATTTTGAACACTGAAGCTTTCTTT; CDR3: CASSLRILNTEAFF
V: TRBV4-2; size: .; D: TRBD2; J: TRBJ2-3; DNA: TGTGCCAGCAGCCAAGGGGTCAGCGGGGGGATAAGCACAGATACGCAGTATTTT; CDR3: CASSQGVSGGISTDTQYF
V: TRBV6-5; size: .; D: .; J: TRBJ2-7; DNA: TGTGCCAGCAGTCGCGGACAGACCTACGAGCAGTACTTC; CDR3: CASSRGQTYEQYF
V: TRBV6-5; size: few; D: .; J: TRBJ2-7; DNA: TGTGCCAGCAGTTACGACAGTTCTTCCTACGAGCAGTACTTC; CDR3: CASSYDSSSYEQYF
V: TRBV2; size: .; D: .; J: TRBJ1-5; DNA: TGTGCCAGCAGCCTTGAAGGCGGCCAGGCTCAGCCCCAGCATTTT; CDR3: CASSLEGGQAQPQHF
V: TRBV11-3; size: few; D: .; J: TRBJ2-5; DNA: TGTGCCAGCAGCTTAGCTGGGGTGGAAGAGACCCAGTACTTC; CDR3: CASSLAGVEETQYF
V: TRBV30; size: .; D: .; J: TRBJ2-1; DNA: TGTGCCTGGAGGCCTCCCCGGGTTCACTACAATGAGCAGTTCTTC; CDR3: CAWRPPRVHYNEQFF
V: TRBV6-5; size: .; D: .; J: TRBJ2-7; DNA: TGTGCCAGCAGTATGACAGAACAATCCTACGAGCAGTACTTC; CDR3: CASSMTEQSYEQYF
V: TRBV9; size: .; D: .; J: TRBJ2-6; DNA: TGTGCCAGCTGGGGACCAGGACTCTCTGGGGCCAACGTCCTGACTTTC; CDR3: CASWGPGLSGANVLTF
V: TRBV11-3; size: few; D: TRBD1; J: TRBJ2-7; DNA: TGTGCCAGCAGCTTGACAGGGACCTACGAGCAGTACTTC; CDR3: CASSLTGTYEQYF
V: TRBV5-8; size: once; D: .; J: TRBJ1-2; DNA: TGTGCCAGCAGCACTGACGGCTATGGCTACACCTTC; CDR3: CASSTDGYGYTF
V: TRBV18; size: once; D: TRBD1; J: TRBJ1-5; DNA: TGTGCCAGCTCACTGGGGACAGGCGATAATCAGCCCCAGCATTTT; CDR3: CASSLGTGDNQPQHF
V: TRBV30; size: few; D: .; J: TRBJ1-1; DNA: TGTGCCGCACTGGTGGGGGCTGCGGAAGCTTTCTTT; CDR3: CAALVGAAEAFF
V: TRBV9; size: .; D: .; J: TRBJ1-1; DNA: TGTGCCAGCACCGCAGGGGCCATGAACACTGAAGCTTTCTTT; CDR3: CASTAGAMNTEAFF
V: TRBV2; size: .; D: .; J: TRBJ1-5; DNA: TGTGCCAGCAGTGAAGCAGGCGGCGGTAATCAGCCCCAGCATTTT; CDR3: CASSEAGGGNQPQHF
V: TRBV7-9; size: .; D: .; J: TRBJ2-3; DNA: TGTGCCAGCAGCCCAGTGGCAGGGGCAGATACGCAGTATTTT; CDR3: CASSPVAGADTQYF